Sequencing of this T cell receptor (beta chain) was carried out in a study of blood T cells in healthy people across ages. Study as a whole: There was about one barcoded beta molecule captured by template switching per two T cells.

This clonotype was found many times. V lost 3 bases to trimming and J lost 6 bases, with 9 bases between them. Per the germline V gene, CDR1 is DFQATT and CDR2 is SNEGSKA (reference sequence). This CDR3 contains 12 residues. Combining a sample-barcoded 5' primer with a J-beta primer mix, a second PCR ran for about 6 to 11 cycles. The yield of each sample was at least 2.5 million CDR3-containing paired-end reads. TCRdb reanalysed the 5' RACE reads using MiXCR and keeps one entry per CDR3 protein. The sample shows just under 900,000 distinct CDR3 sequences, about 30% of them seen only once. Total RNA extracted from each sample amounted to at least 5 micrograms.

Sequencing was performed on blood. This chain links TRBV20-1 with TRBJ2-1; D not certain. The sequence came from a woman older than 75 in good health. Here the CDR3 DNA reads TGCAGTGCTAGGAGCCACCTCAATGAGCAGTTCTTC. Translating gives CSARSHLNEQFF.